This TCR beta chain was retrieved from a study of CD8+ T cells in alopecia areata. This clone was picked up a small number of times. The target antigen is unknown. Whole-study results and caveats: Sequencing of scalp tissue also captures the resident alphabeta T cells of normal skin.

Reverse transcription of extracted RNA yielded cDNA, which provided the sequencing template. Sequencing used immunoSEQ multiplex PCR; TCRdb keeps in-frame clones, though not all of them. The sample includes tens of thousands of clones, about 43% of them seen just once. Trimming took off 4 bases at V and 5 bases at J, with 15 bases between the two ends. CDR1 is SQVTM and CDR2 is ANQGSEA in the germline V gene. The CDR3 runs to 13 residues. Treatment specified: oral pan-JAK inhibitor, 5-10 mg twice daily. Sorted out of PBMCs were CD4+ T cells and CD8+ T cells. Sequencing was performed on CD8+ T cells sorted from blood, taken at approximately week 36, from a patient treated with tofacitinib. The TCR originated in a human donor with alopecia areata. The V and J genes are TRBV29-1 and TRBJ2-7, with D hard to call. The CDR3 nucleotides read TGCAGCGTTGCAGGCGGCGGTGGAAACGAGCAGTACTTC. Translated, it gives CSVAGGGGNEQYF.